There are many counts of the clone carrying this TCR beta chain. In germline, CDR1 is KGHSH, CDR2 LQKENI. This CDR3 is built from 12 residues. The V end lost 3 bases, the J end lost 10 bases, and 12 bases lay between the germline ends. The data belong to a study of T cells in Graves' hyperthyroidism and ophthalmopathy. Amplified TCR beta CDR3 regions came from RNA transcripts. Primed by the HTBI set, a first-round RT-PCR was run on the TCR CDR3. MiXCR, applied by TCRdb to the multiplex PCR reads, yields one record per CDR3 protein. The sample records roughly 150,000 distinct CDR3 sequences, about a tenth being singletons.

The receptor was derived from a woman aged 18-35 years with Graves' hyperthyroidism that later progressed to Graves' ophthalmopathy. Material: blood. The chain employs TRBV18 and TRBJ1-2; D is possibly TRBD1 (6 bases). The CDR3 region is CASSPTGQTYTF. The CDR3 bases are TGTGCCAGCTCACCCACGGGACAAACCTACACCTTC.